The TCR beta chain described here comes from a study of T-cell reconstitution after alpha-beta-depleted transplantation in children. The library targeted TCRbeta and was prepared with unique molecular identifiers. Each CDR3 protein gets one entry after TCRdb re-called the PCR reads with MiXCR. This sample yields about 400,000 distinct CDR3 sequences, of which less than 15% are seen a single time; approximately 4.2% belongs to the top ten. Germline lookup yields CDR1 SGHTA and CDR2 FQGNSA. CDR3 length: 15 residues. V was pared by 2 bases and J by 0 bases, with 11 bases between. The source of this sequence is a human donor who donated a stem cell graft to a child with Fanconi anemia. The V gene is TRBV7-2, the J gene TRBJ2-7; D may be TRBD2 (6 bases). This material consisted of PBMCs, taken from the stem cell graft. The CDR3: CASSLTRGSSYEQYF. CDR3 nucleotides: TGTGCCAGCAGCTTAACCCGGGGGAGCTCCTACGAGCAGTACTTC.